This TCR beta chain appears in the sequencing data of a study of T cell repertoires in cytomegalovirus infection. With regard to this clonotype: Because it lacks the conserved phenylalanine or tryptophan at the end, this CDR3 is likely a read error. The limits of the CDR3 on the DNA are not certain, so only TCRdb's listed CDR3 is given.

Each CDR3 protein gets one entry after TCRdb re-called the reads with MiXCR. Found here are almost 550,000 distinct CDR3 sequences, more than 15% of them singletons; the top ten hold approximately 24%. The CDR3 extends over 15 residues, inclusive of both ends. In germline, CDR1 is MNHEY, CDR2 SVGAGI. This chain uses TRBV6-5 with TRBJ2-1; TRBD1 is taken as the D call from the table, unchecked against the DNA. Sequenced material: CD8+ T cells from PBMCs. The receptor comes from a human donor in good health (CMV status not recorded). Some clones in this sample may be carry-over from other donors' samples. The CDR3 sequence: CASSYSGGLYNEQCL.